These T cell receptor beta chains were read from a single sample in a study of T cells in Graves' hyperthyroidism and ophthalmopathy. TCRdb called the multiplex PCR reads again in MiXCR, with one record for every CDR3 protein. Of under 350,000 distinct CDR3 sequences in the sample, 21% are singletons; the top ten hold around half. The sample consisted of blood. The receptors derive from a woman between 50 and 59 years old with Graves' hyperthyroidism. Each CDR3 is given with its conserved first and last residue. A D gene is named only where the DNA matches it firmly. For some rows the clone size is stated as once, few or many, or as a class when expanded; others skip it.

J | V | size | D | CDR3 | DNA
TRBJ1-1 | TRBV29-1 | few | . | CSVALWTAGSFF | TGCAGCGTTGCGCTCTGGACCGCTGGATCTTTCTTT
TRBJ1-5 | TRBV5-5 | many | TRBD1 | CASSLGQGYQPQHF | TGTGCCAGCAGCTTGGGACAGGGGTATCAGCCCCAGCATTTT
TRBJ1-1 | TRBV11-1 | many | . | CASRGGEWNTEAFF | TGTGCCAGCAGGGGAGGGGAGTGGAACACTGAAGCTTTCTTT
TRBJ2-3 | TRBV6-2/TRBV6-3 | many | TRBD2 | CASSNSGVGTDTQYF | TGTGCCAGCAGCAATAGCGGGGTCGGAACAGATACGCAGTATTTT
TRBJ2-7 | TRBV11-2 | . | TRBD2 | CASSLDQRLAGGHYEQYF | TGTGCCAGCAGCTTAGACCAAAGACTAGCGGGAGGGCACTACGAGCAGTACTTC
TRBJ1-2 | TRBV4-1 | . | TRBD1 | CASSQDKGNRGRNGYTF | TGCGCCAGCAGCCAAGATAAAGGAAACAGGGGGCGAAATGGCTACACCTTC
TRBJ2-7 | TRBV28 | many | TRBD1 | CASSLSGQSSYEQYF | TGTGCCAGCAGTTTATCGGGACAGAGCTCCTACGAGCAGTACTTC
TRBJ2-3 | TRBV2 | few | TRBD1 | CASSEVRGNTDTQYF | TGTGCCAGCAGTGAAGTCAGGGGGAACACAGATACGCAGTATTTT
TRBJ1-3 | TRBV28 | . | . | CASSLGEDSGNTIYF | TGTGCCAGCAGTTTAGGAGAGGACTCTGGAAACACCATATATTTT
TRBJ2-1 | TRBV4-1 | . | . | CASSQDISVVNEQFF | TGCGCCAGCAGCCAAGATATTAGCGTCGTCAATGAGCAGTTCTTC
TRBJ2-5 | TRBV20-1 | few | TRBD2 | CSASGLAGQTQYF | TGCAGTGCTTCGGGACTAGCGGGCCAGACCCAGTACTTC
TRBJ2-3 | TRBV2 | many | TRBD1 | CASSLAGTGTDTQYF | TGTGCCAGCAGTTTGGCCGGGACAGGAACAGATACGCAGTATTTT
TRBJ1-2 | TRBV9 | many | TRBD1 | CASSLDGTGEGYTF | TGTGCCAGCAGCCTAGACGGGACAGGGGAGGGCTACACCTTC
TRBJ2-5 | TRBV12-3/TRBV12-4 | many | TRBD1 | CASKPPGQIQETQYF | TGTGCCAGCAAGCCCCCGGGACAGATACAAGAGACCCAGTACTTC
TRBJ2-7 | TRBV5-1 | many | . | CASSLAGLDYEQYF | TGCGCCAGCAGCTTGGCGGGATTGGACTACGAGCAGTACTTC